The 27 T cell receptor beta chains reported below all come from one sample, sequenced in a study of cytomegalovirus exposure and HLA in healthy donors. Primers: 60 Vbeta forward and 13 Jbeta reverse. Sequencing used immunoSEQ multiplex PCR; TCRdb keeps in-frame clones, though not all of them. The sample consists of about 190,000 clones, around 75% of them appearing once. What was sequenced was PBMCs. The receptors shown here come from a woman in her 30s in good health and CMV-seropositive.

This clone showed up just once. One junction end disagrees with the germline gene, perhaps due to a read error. The CDR3 sequence: CASSDRSGRAYGQYF. In nucleotides, the CDR3 is TGTGCCAGCAGTGATCGTAGCGGGAGGGCCTACGGGCAGTACTTC. The gene calls are TRBV2 and TRBJ2-7, with 11 bases identical to TRBD2. This CDR3 spans 15 amino acids. Looked up from germline, CDR1 is SNHLY and CDR2 is FYNNEI.

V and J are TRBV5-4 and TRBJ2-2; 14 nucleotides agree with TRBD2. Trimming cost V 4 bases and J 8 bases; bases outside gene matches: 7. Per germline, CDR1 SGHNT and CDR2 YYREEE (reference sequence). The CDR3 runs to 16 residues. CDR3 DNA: TGTGCCAGCAGCCGAGGGACTAGCGGGAGACCAGGGGAGCTGTTTTTT. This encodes CASSRGTSGRPGELFF.

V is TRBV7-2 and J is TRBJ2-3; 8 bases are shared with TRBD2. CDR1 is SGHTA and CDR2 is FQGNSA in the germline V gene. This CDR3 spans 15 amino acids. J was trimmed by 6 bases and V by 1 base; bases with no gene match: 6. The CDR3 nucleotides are TGTGCCAGCAGCTTAGTTCTAGCGGGCGGGGATACGCAGTATTTT. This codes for CASSLVLAGGDTQYF.

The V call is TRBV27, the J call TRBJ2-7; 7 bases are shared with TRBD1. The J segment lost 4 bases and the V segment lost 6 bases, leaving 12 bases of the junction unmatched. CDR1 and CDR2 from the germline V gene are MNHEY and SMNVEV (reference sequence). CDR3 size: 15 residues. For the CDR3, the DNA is TGTGCCAGCAGCCCTCGGACAGGACCCGGGTACGAGCAGTACTTC. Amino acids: CASSPRTGPGYEQYF.

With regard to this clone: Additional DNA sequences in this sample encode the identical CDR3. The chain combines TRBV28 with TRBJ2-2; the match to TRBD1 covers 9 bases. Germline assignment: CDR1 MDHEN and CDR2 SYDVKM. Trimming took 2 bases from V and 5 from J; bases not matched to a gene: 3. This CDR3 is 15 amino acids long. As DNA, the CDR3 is TGTGCCAGCAGTTTACGAGGACAGGGGACCGGGGAGCTGTTTTTT. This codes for CASSLRGQGTGELFF.

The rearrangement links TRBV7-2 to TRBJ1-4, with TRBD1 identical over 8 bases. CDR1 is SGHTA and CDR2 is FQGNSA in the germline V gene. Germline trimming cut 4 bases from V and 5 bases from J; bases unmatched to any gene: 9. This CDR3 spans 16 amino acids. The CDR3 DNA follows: TGTGCCAGCAGCTCCGGGACAGGAGGTGGGAATGAAAAACTGTTTTTT. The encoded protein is CASSSGTGGGNEKLFF.

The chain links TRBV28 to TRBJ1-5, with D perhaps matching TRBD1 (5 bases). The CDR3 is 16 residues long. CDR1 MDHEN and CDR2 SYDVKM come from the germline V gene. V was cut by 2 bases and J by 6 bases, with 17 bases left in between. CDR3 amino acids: CASSLSRVAVGQPQHF. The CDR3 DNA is TGTGCCAGCAGTTTAAGCAGGGTGGCAGTTGGTCAGCCCCAGCATTTT.

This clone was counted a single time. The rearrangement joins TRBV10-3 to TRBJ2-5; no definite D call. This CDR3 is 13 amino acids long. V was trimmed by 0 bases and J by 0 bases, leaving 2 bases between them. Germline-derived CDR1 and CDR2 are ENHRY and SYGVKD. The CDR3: CAISESNQETQYF. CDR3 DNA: TGTGCCATCAGTGAGTCCAACCAAGAGACCCAGTACTTC.

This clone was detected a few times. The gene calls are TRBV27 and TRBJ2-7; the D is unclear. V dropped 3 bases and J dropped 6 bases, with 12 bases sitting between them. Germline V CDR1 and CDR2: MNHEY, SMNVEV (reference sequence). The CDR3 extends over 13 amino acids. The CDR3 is CASSFSVLGEQYF. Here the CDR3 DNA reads TGTGCCAGCAGTTTTTCGGTCCTCGGCGAGCAGTACTTC.

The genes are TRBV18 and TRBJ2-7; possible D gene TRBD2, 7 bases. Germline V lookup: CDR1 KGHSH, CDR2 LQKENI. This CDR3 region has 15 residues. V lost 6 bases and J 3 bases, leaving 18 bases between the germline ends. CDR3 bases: TGTGCCAGCTCGGGAGCGGGCGGGGGCTTCTACGAGCAGTACTTC. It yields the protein CASSGAGGGFYEQYF.

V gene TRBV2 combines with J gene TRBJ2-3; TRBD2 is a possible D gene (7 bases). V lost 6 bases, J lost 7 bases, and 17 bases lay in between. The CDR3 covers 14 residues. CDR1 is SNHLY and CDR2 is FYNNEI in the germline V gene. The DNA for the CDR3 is TGTGCCAGCAGCACTCCTCGGGGGGCACATACGCAGTATTTT. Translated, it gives CASSTPRGAHTQYF. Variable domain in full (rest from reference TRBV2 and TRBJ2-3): EPEVTQTPSHQVTQMGQEVILRCVPISNHLYFYWYRQILGQKVEFLVSFYNNEISEKSEIFDDQFSVERPDGSNFTLKIRSTKLEDSAMYFCASSTPRGAHTQYFGPGTRLTVL.

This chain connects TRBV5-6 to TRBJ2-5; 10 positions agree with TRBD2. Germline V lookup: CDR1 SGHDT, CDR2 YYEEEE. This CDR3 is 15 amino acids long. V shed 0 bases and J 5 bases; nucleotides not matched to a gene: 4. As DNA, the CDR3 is TGTGCCAGCAGCTTGGGTCTAGCGGGAGCCGAGACCCAGTACTTC. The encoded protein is CASSLGLAGAETQYF.

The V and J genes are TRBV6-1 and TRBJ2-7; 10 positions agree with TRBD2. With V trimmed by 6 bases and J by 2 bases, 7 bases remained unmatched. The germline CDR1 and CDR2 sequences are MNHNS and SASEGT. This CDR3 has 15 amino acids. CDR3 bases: TGTGCCAGCAGACCCGGGACTAGCGTCACCTACGAGCAGTACTTC. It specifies CASRPGTSVTYEQYF.

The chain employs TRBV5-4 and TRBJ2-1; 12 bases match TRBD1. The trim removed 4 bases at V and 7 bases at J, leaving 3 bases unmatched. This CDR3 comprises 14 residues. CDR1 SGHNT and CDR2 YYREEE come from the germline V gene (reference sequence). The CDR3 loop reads CASSAGQGANEQFF. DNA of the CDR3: TGTGCCAGCAGCGCGGGACAGGGGGCGAATGAGCAGTTCTTC.

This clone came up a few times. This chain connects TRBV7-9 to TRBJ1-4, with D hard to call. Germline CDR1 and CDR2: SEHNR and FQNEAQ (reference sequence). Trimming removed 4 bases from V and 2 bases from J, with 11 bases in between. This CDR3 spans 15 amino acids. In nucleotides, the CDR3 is TGTGCCAGCAGCTCCGGAGGAGGGACTAATGAAAAACTGTTTTTT. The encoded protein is CASSSGGGTNEKLFF.

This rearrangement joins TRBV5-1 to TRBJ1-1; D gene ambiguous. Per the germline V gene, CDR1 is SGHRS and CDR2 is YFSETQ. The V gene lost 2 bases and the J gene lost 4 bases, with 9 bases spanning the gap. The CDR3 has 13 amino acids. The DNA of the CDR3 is TGCGCCAGCAGCTTTAGCCCCCCCACTGAAGCTTTCTTT. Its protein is CASSFSPPTEAFF.

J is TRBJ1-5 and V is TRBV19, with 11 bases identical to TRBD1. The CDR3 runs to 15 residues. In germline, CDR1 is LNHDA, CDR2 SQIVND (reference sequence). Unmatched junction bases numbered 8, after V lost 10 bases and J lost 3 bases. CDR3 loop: CATSRTGGVNQPQHF. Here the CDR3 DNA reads TGTGCCACCTCTAGGACAGGGGGCGTCAATCAGCCCCAGCATTTT.

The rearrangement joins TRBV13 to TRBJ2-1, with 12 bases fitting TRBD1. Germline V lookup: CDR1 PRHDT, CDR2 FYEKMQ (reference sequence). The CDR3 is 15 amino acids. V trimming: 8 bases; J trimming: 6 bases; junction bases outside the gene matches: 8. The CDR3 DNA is TGTGCCAGCCGCCGGGACAGGGGGCCCCTCAATGAGCAGTTCTTC. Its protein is CASRRDRGPLNEQFF.

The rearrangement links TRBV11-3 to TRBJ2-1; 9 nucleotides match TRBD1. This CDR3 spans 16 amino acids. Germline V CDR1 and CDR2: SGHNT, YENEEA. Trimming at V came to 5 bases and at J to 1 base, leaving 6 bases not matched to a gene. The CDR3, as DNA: TGTGCCAGCAGCGTTGGGACAGGGCAGTCCTACAATGAGCAGTTCTTC. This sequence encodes CASSVGTGQSYNEQFF.

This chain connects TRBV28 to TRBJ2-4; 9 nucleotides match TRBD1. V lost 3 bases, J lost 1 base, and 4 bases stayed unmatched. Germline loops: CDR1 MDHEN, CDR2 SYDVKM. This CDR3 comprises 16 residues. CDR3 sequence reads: CASSFRDRGAKNIQYF. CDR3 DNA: TGTGCCAGCAGTTTTCGTGACAGGGGGGCCAAAAACATTCAGTACTTC.

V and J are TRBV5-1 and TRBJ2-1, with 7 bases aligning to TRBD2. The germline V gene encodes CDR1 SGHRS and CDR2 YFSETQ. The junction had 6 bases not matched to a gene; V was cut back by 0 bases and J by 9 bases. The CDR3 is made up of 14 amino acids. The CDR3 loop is CASSLERTRGEQFF. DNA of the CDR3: TGCGCCAGCAGCTTGGAGCGGACTAGAGGTGAGCAGTTCTTC.

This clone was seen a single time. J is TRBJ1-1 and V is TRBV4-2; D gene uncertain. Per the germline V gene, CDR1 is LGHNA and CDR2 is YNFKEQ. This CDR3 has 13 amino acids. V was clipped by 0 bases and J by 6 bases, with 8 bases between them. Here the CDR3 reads CASSQDRLAEAFF. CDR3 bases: TGTGCCAGCAGCCAAGATAGACTCGCTGAAGCTTTCTTT.

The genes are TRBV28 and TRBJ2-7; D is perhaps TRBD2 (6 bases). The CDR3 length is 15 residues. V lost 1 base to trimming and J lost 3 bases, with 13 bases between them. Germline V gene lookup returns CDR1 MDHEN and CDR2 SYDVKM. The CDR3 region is CASSLLGGGNYEQYF. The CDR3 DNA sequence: TGTGCCAGCAGTTTATTGGGTGGGGGGAACTACGAGCAGTACTTC.

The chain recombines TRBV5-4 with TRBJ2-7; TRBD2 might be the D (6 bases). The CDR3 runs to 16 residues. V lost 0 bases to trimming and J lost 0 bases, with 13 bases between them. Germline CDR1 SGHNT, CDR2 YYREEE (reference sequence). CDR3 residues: CASSLDLAKSSYEQYF. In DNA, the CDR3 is TGTGCCAGCAGCTTGGATCTAGCGAAGAGCTCCTACGAGCAGTACTTC.

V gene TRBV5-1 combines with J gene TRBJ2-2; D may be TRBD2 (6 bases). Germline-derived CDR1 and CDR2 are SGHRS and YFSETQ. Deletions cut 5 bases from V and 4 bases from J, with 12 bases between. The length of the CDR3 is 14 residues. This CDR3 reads CASREGLSTGELFF. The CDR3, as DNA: TGCGCCAGCAGGGAGGGGTTAAGCACCGGGGAGCTGTTTTTT.

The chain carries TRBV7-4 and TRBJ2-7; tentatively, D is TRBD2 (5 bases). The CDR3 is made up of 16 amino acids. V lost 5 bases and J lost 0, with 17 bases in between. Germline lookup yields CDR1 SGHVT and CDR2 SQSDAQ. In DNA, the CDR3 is TGTGCCAGCAGCAGACCGGGATACTTCAACTCCTACGAGCAGTACTTC. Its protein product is CASSRPGYFNSYEQYF.

CDR3 residues: CASVGQGWQETQYF. For the CDR3, the DNA is TGTGCCAGCGTAGGACAGGGTTGGCAAGAGACCCAGTACTTC. The gene calls are TRBV6-5 and TRBJ2-5, with 8 bases aligning to TRBD1. In germline, CDR1 is MNHEY, CDR2 SVGAGI. The CDR3 is 14 residues long. The V gene end was trimmed by 8 bases and the J gene end by 2 bases; junction bases not matched to a gene: 7.